A selection of T cell receptor beta chains follows, all from one sample in a study of PD-1 blockade in classical Hodgkin lymphoma. Produced via immunoSEQ multiplex PCR; TCRdb's table is partial and in-frame only. The sample has 30,000 or so clones, roughly 87% seen once. The sample was CD4+ T cells from blood, taken at baseline. These receptors all come from a human donor with classical Hodgkin lymphoma. The CDR3 runs from the conserved cysteine through the conserved F or W. The D gene is left open where the match is weak. Only some rows state a clone size, as once, few, many or a class for expanded clones.

TRBJ2-1,TRBD2,once,TRBV9,TGTGCCAGCAGCGTTGGAGGCGGACTAGCCATCTGGGATGAGCAGTTCTTC,CASSVGGGLAIWDEQFF
TRBJ1-5,.,.,TRBV19,TGTGCCAGTACCCCCACGGGCCTGACCAATCAGCCCCAGCATTTT,CASTPTGLTNQPQHF
TRBJ1-4,.,.,TRBV7-9,TGTGCCAGCAGCTTAAGATCTGGGAAAGGGAGAACTAATGAAAAACTGTTTTTT,CASSLRSGKGRTNEKLFF
TRBJ2-3,.,.,TRBV4-3,TGCGCCAGCAGCCAAGGCTGGGTGGGGTTGGGGGCGGATACGCAGTATTTT,CASSQGWVGLGADTQYF
TRBJ2-1,TRBD1,.,TRBV19,TGTGCCAGTAGTAAGGAAGGGGGCCGGGAGCAGTTCTTC,CASSKEGGREQFF
TRBJ2-1,TRBD2,.,TRBV29-1,TGCAGCGTTGAAAGGGCGCTAGCGGGAGGATACAATGAGCAGTTCTTC,CSVERALAGGYNEQFF
TRBJ1-2,.,few,TRBV11-2,TGTGCCAGCAGCTTAGCACTCGGAGGCTACACCTTC,CASSLALGGYTF
TRBJ2-7,.,.,TRBV7-6,TGTGCCAGCAGCAAGGGAGCCGGGAGCCAGTACGAGCAGTACTTC,CASSKGAGSQYEQYF
TRBJ2-1,.,few,TRBV7-2,TGTGCCAGCAGCCGAAGGACTGTATACAATGAGCAGTTCTTC,CASSRRTVYNEQFF
TRBJ2-7,.,.,TRBV19,TGTGCCAGTAGTACAGGGAAATTCTACGAGCAGTACTTC,CASSTGKFYEQYF
TRBJ1-5,TRBD1,.,TRBV6-5,TGTGCCAGCAGCCAGGGGGGGAGAAATCAGCCCCAGCATTTT,CASSQGGRNQPQHF
TRBJ2-2,TRBD2,.,TRBV5-1,TGCGCCAGCAGCTGGTCTAGCGGGAGAATTAACACCGGGGAGCTGTTTTTT,CASSWSSGRINTGELFF
TRBJ1-3,.,.,TRBV5-1,TGCGCCAGCAGCTTGGCCGGGGGTGGAAACACCATATATTTT,CASSLAGGGNTIYF
TRBJ2-5,TRBD1,.,TRBV5-6,TGTGCCAGCAGCCATGACAGGGGAGAGACCCAGTACTTC,CASSHDRGETQYF
TRBJ1-2,.,.,TRBV23-1,TGCGCCAGCAGTCAGACACCGGCCAGGGTTCGTCGAGGCTACACCTTC,CASSQTPARVRRGYTF
TRBJ2-7,.,.,TRBV10-3,TGTGCCATCAAATATCGGGACACCTACGAGCAGTACTTC,CAIKYRDTYEQYF
TRBJ1-1,TRBD1,.,TRBV29-1,TGCAGCGCCGAAGGACAGGGAGGAATCACTGAAGCTTTCTTT,CSAEGQGGITEAFF
TRBJ2-1,TRBD2,.,TRBV11-3,TGTGCCAGCAGCTCCCCTAGCGGGAGTGTTTCCTACAATGAGCAGTTCTTC,CASSSPSGSVSYNEQFF
TRBJ2-1,.,.,TRBV19,TGTGCCAGTAGTTCGCCCGGGATTCGACTCAATGAGCAGTTCTTC,CASSSPGIRLNEQFF
TRBJ1-1,TRBD1,.,TRBV7-2,TGTGCCAGCAGCTCGGACAGGGTGAACACTGAAGCTTTCTTT,CASSSDRVNTEAFF
TRBJ2-5,.,few,TRBV5-8,TGTGCCAGCAGCCCTCCCGGGAAGGAAGAGACCCAGTACTTC,CASSPPGKEETQYF
TRBJ1-1,TRBD1,medium-sized,TRBV11-2,TGTGCCGGGGGACAGGAGCAGAACACTGAAGCTTTCTTT,CAGGQEQNTEAFF
TRBJ1-2,.,.,TRBV6-6,TGTGCCAGCAGTTACTCAGGTAGCAGGGGCGGAGGCGGCTACACCTTC,CASSYSGSRGGGGYTF
TRBJ1-2,TRBD1,.,TRBV11-1,TGTGCCAGCAGCTTAATAGGGGGCGACTATGGCTACACCTTC,CASSLIGGDYGYTF
TRBJ2-5,.,.,TRBV6-6,TGTGCCAGCACGGAGCCCCAAGAGACCCAGTACTTC,CASTEPQETQYF
TRBJ2-3,TRBD2,once,TRBV4-1,TGCGCCAGCAGCCAAGATGGGGGACTAGCGGGAGGCCCCAATCGAAATACGCAGTATTTT,CASSQDGGLAGGPNRNTQYF
TRBJ1-5,TRBD1,.,TRBV30,TGTGCCTGGGACAGGGACTTCAGCAATCAGCCCCAGCATTTT,CAWDRDFSNQPQHF
TRBJ2-3,TRBD1,.,TRBV30,TGTGCCTGGAGTGAGGGGGACAGGGGCAACACAGATACGCAGTATTTT,CAWSEGDRGNTDTQYF
TRBJ2-7,.,.,TRBV23-1,TGCGCCAGCAGTCATCTGGCGGGCTACGAGCAGTACTTC,CASSHLAGYEQYF